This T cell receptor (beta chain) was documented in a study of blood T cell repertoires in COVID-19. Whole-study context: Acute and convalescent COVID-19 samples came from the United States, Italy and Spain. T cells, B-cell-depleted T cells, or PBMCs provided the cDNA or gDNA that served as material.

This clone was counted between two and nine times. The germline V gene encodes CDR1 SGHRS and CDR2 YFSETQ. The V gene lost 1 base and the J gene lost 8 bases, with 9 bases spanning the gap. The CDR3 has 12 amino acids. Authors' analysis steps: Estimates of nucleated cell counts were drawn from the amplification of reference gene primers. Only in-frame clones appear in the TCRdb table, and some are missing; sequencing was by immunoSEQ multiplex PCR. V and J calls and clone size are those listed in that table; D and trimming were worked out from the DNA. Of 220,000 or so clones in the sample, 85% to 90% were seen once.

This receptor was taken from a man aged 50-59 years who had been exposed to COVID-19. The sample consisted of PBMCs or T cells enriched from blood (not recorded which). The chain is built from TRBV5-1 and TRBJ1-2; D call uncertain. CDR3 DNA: TGCGCCAGCAGCTTGTTGAGGGAAGGCTACACCTTC. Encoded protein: CASSLLREGYTF. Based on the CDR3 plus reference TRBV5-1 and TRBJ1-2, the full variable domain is KAGVTQTPRYLIKTRGQQVTLSCSPISGHRSVSWYQQTPGQGLQFLFEYFSETQRNKGNFPGRFSGRQFSNSRSEMNVSTLELGDSALYLCASSLLREGYTFGSGTRLTVV.